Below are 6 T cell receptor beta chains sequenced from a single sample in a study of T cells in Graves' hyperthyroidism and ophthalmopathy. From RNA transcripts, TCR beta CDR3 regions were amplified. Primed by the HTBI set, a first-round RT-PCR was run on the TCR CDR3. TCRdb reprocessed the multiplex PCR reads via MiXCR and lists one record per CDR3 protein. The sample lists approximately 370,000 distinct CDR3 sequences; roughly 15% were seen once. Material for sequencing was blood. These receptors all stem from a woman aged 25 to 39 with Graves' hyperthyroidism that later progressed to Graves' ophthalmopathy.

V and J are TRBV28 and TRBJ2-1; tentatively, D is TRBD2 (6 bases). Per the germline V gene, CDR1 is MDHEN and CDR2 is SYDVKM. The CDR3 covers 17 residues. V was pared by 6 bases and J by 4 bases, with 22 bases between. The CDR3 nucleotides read TGTGCCAGCAGCCCTGATCCGGGACTGAAGATATACAATGAGCAGTTCTTC. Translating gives CASSPDPGLKIYNEQFF.

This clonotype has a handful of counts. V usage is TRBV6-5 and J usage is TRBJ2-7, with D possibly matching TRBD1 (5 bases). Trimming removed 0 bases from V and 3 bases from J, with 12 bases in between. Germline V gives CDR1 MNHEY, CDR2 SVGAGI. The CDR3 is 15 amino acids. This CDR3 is CASSYSTQEIYEQYF. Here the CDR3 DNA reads TGTGCCAGCAGTTACTCGACACAGGAGATCTACGAGCAGTACTTC.

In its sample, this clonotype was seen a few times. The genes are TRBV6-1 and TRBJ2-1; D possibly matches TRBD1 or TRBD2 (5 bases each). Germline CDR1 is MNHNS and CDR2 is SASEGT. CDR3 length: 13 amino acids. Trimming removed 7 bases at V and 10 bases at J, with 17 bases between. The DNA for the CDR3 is TGTGCCAGCACCCTAAATCCTCGGGACGAGCAGTTCTTC. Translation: CASTLNPRDEQFF.

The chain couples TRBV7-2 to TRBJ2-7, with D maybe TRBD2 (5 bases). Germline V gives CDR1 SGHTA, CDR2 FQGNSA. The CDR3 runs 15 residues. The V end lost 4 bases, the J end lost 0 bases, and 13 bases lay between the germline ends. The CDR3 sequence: CASSSRPGSSYEQYF. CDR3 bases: TGTGCCAGCAGCTCTAGACCGGGGAGCTCCTACGAGCAGTACTTC.

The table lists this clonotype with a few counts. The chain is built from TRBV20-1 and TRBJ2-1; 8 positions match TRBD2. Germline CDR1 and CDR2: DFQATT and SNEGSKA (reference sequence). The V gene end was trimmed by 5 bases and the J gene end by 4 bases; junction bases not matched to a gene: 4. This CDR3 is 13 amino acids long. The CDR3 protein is CSAWTSLYNEQFF. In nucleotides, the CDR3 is TGCAGTGCTTGGACTAGCTTATACAATGAGCAGTTCTTC.

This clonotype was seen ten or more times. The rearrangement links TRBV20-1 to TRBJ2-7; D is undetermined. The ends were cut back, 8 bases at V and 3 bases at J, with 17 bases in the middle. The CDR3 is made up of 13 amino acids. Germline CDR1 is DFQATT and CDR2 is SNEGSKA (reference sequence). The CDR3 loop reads CSPKTRSGYEQYF. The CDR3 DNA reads TGCAGTCCCAAGACACGATCCGGCTACGAGCAGTACTTC.